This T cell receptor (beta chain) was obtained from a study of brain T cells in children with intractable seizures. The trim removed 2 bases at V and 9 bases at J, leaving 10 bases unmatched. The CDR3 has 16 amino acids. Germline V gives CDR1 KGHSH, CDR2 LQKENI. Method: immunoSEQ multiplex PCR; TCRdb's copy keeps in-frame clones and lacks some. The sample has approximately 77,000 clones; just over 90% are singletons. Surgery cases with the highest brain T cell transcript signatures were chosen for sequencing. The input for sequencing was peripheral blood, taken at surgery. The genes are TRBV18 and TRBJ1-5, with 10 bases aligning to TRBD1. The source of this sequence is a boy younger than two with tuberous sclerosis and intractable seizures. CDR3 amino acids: CASSPTTGGSGGPQHF. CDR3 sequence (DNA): TGTGCCAGCTCACCAACGACAGGGGGCTCGGGGGGGCCCCAGCATTTT.